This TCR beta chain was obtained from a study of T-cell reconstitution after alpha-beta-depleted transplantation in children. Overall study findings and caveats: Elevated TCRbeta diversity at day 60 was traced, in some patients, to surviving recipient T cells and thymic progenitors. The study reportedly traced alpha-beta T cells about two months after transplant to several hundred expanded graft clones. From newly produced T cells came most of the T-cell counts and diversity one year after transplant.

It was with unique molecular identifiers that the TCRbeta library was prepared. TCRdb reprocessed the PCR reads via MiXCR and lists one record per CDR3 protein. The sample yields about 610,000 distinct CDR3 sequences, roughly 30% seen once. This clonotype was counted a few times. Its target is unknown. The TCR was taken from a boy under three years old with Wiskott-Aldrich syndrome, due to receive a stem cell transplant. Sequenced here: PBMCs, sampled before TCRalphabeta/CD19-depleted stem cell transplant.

The CDR3 nucleotides read TGCGCCAGCAGCTTAACGGGGAGTACGGGAGGGTCCCAGTACTTC. This translates into CASSLTGSTGGSQYF. The chain joins TRBV5-1 to TRBJ2-7; 8 bases align to TRBD2. The length of the CDR3 is 15 residues. The trim removed 2 bases at V and 10 bases at J, leaving 14 bases unmatched. The germline V gene encodes CDR1 SGHRS and CDR2 YFSETQ.